This T cell receptor beta chain was observed in a study of T cells in Graves' hyperthyroidism and ophthalmopathy. Overall study findings and caveats: Researchers report that a 13 V-J model separated ophthalmopathy from stable hyperthyroidism.

Amplified regions were TCR beta CDR3 sequences from RNA transcripts. The TCR CDR3 first-round RT-PCR relied on the HTBI primer set. TCRdb ran MiXCR on the multiplex PCR reads and lists one entry per CDR3 protein. Found here are about 560,000 distinct CDR3 sequences, over 15% of them singletons; the top ten hold 18%. Points on this clonotype: Its antigen is still unknown.

This CDR3 contains 21 residues. Trimming cost V 8 bases and J 2 bases, with 35 bases left between them. Per the germline V gene, CDR1 is MNHNS and CDR2 is SASEGT. The sequence was obtained from a woman in her late teens or twenties with Graves' hyperthyroidism. The sample comprised blood. The chain has TRBV6-1 and TRBJ2-3; D might be TRBD1 (6 bases). The CDR3 coding sequence is TGTGCCAGCTCTTGGGGATACACAGCTGAGATGCCGAAGGGGGACACAGATACGCAGTATTTT. Translated: CASSWGYTAEMPKGDTDTQYF.